Listed below are T cell receptor beta chains from one sample, sequenced in a study of T cells in Graves' hyperthyroidism and ophthalmopathy. TCRdb reanalysed the multiplex PCR reads using MiXCR and keeps one entry per CDR3 protein. This table holds a few hundred thousand distinct CDR3 sequences, 22% found once. Sequencing was carried out using blood. These receptors all come from a man aged 25 to 40 with Graves' ophthalmopathy. The CDR3 runs from the conserved cysteine through the conserved F or W. D genes are given only for firm matches. Expanded clones are given a class, and other clones once, few, many or no size at all.

>.|TRBV5-6|TRBJ1-1|.
TGTGCCAGCAGCTTGGCCGGGCGGTCGGGTCGTAGCACTGAAGCTTTCTTT
CASSLAGRSGRSTEAFF
>few|TRBV6-2/TRBV6-3|TRBJ2-1|TRBD2
TGTGCCAGCAGTTACTACCCTAGCGGGGGGGGGGTATATGAGCAGTTCTTC
CASSYYPSGGGVYEQFF
>few|TRBV20-1|TRBJ2-3|.
TGCAGTCCACAGAGGCCCCAGGTCCCAGATACGCAGTATTTT
CSPQRPQVPDTQYF
>many|TRBV28|TRBJ2-3|TRBD1
TGTGCCAGCAGTTTAAGGGGACAGGCGATCTCAACAGATACGCAGTATTTT
CASSLRGQAISTDTQYF
>few|TRBV11-1|TRBJ2-3|.
TGTGCCAGCAGCTCGTTCCCGGCCAGGTTGGGCACAGATACGCAGTATTTT
CASSSFPARLGTDTQYF
>.|TRBV29-1|TRBJ1-4|.
TGCAGCGCCTTGCGCAGGCAAAATGAAAAACTGTTTTTT
CSALRRQNEKLFF
>many|TRBV7-2|TRBJ2-1|TRBD2
TGTGCCAGCAGGAAGACTAGCGGGAACTACGGGAATGAGCAGTTCTTC
CASRKTSGNYGNEQFF
>few|TRBV4-1|TRBJ1-1|.
TGCGCCAGCAGCCAAGACCCAGGTCATATTACCGGGCTGAACACTGAAGCTTTCTTT
CASSQDPGHITGLNTEAFF
>.|TRBV10-3|TRBJ2-7|.
TGTGCCATCAGTGAGGCAACGACCGAGCAGTACTTC
CAISEATTEQYF
>many|TRBV28|TRBJ1-2|.
TGTGCCAGCAGTTCCCCTCCGGCCAACTATGGCTACACCTTC
CASSSPPANYGYTF